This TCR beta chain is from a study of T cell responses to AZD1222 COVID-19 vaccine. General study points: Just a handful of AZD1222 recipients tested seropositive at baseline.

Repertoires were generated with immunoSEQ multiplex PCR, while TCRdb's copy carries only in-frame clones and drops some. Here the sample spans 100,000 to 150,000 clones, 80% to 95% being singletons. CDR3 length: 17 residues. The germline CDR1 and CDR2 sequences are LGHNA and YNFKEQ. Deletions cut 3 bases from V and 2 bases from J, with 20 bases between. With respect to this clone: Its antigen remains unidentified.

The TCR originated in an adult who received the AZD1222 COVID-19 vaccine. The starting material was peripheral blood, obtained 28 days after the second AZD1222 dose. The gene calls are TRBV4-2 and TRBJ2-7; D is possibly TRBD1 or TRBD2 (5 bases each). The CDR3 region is CASSQVKGRDRTYEQYF. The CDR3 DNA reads TGTGCCAGCAGCCAGGTTAAGGGTCGGGACCGTACCTACGAGCAGTACTTC.